This TCR beta chain was sequenced during a study of blood T cell repertoires in COVID-19. As for the study in general: Samples representing acute and convalescent COVID-19 were sourced from the United States, Italy and Spain.

Only in-frame clones appear in the TCRdb table, and some are missing; sequencing was by immunoSEQ multiplex PCR. The top ten clones hold around 9.6% of a sample with roughly 220,000 clones, about 86% of them seen once. Germline CDR1 is MNHEY and CDR2 is SVGAGI. The CDR3 contains 14 residues. Deletions cut 4 bases from V and 6 bases from J, with 15 bases between. V is TRBV6-5 and J is TRBJ1-2; D possibly corresponds to TRBD1 (5 bases). Sample: peripheral blood. The clonotype originates from a woman in her 50s with COVID-19, enrolled during active disease. CDR3 in DNA: TGTGCCAGCAGTTCGGGACCTGGAGGGGATGGCTACACCTTC. The encoded protein is CASSSGPGGDGYTF.